A selection of T cell receptor beta chains follows, all from one sample in a study of lymphopenia after photon versus proton radiotherapy. Only in-frame clones appear in the TCRdb table, and some are missing; sequencing was by immunoSEQ multiplex PCR. The table shows approximately 170,000 clones, with 88% occurring only once. This specimen consisted of peripheral blood, obtained from a patient treated with photon-based radiotherapy. Receptors were obtained from a middle-aged man with gastric cancer. Each CDR3 is given with its conserved first and last residue. A D gene is named only where the DNA matches it firmly. Rows give clone size only sometimes, using once, few, many, or a class for an expanded clone.

j_call: TRBJ2-3
d_call: NA
v_call: TRBV18
clone_size: NA
cdr3_aa: CASSPTFSRGESADTQYF
cdr3_nt: TGTGCCAGCTCGCCAACTTTTTCCAGGGGAGAGAGCGCAGATACGCAGTATTTT

j_call: TRBJ1-5
d_call: NA
v_call: TRBV5-6
clone_size: NA
cdr3_aa: CASSLRGQPQHF
cdr3_nt: TGTGCCAGCAGCTTAAGAGGTCAGCCCCAGCATTTT

j_call: TRBJ1-2
d_call: NA
v_call: TRBV4-2
clone_size: NA
cdr3_aa: CASRLSTVPANYGYTF
cdr3_nt: TGTGCCAGCCGACTATCGACAGTACCAGCTAACTATGGCTACACCTTC

j_call: TRBJ1-1
d_call: NA
v_call: TRBV19
clone_size: NA
cdr3_aa: CASIERQGTEAFF
cdr3_nt: TGTGCCAGTATAGAGCGGCAGGGGACTGAAGCTTTCTTT

j_call: TRBJ2-4
d_call: TRBD1
v_call: TRBV25-1
clone_size: NA
cdr3_aa: CASSEDRTKNIQYF
cdr3_nt: TGTGCCAGCAGTGAGGACAGGACCAAAAACATTCAGTACTTC

j_call: TRBJ2-7
d_call: TRBD1
v_call: TRBV18
clone_size: NA
cdr3_aa: CASSGGQGVNEQYF
cdr3_nt: TGTGCCAGCTCGGGCGGACAGGGGGTAAACGAGCAGTACTTC

j_call: TRBJ2-7
d_call: TRBD1
v_call: TRBV29-1
clone_size: NA
cdr3_aa: CSVLYRDRGYEQYF
cdr3_nt: TGCAGCGTTCTTTACCGGGACAGGGGCTACGAGCAGTACTTC

j_call: TRBJ1-3
d_call: NA
v_call: TRBV4-1
clone_size: NA
cdr3_aa: CASSQGGDLTGNTIYF
cdr3_nt: TGCGCCAGCAGCCAAGGCGGCGACCTAACTGGAAACACCATATATTTT

j_call: TRBJ2-7
d_call: NA
v_call: TRBV29-1
clone_size: NA
cdr3_aa: CSVEKLVSYEQYF
cdr3_nt: TGCAGCGTTGAAAAGTTAGTCTCCTACGAGCAGTACTTC

j_call: TRBJ2-1
d_call: TRBD1
v_call: TRBV7-9
clone_size: once
cdr3_aa: CASSSGQGYNEQFF
cdr3_nt: TGTGCCAGCAGCTCGGGACAGGGGTACAATGAGCAGTTCTTC

j_call: TRBJ2-1
d_call: NA
v_call: TRBV27
clone_size: NA
cdr3_aa: CASSSASSYNEQFF
cdr3_nt: TGTGCCAGCAGTTCCGCGAGCTCCTACAATGAGCAGTTCTTC

j_call: TRBJ2-5
d_call: NA
v_call: TRBV5-1
clone_size: NA
cdr3_aa: CASSRDTKETQYF
cdr3_nt: TGCGCCAGCAGCCGGGACACCAAAGAGACCCAGTACTTC

j_call: TRBJ1-1
d_call: TRBD1
v_call: TRBV20-1
clone_size: NA
cdr3_aa: CSATGGTEAFF
cdr3_nt: TGCAGTGCCACAGGGGGCACTGAAGCTTTCTTT

j_call: TRBJ1-5
d_call: NA
v_call: TRBV2
clone_size: few
cdr3_aa: CASKGQVNQPQHF
cdr3_nt: TGTGCCAGCAAAGGACAAGTAAATCAGCCCCAGCATTTT

j_call: TRBJ2-7
d_call: NA
v_call: TRBV18
clone_size: NA
cdr3_aa: CASSPGTDSSYEQYF
cdr3_nt: TGTGCCAGCTCACCTGGGACTGATTCCTCCTACGAGCAGTACTTC

j_call: TRBJ2-7
d_call: TRBD1
v_call: TRBV18
clone_size: NA
cdr3_aa: CASSPMGQSYEQYF
cdr3_nt: TGTGCCAGCTCACCCATGGGACAGTCCTACGAGCAGTACTTC

j_call: TRBJ2-2
d_call: NA
v_call: TRBV6-1
clone_size: NA
cdr3_aa: CASGGRNTGELFF
cdr3_nt: TGTGCCAGCGGAGGGCGGAACACCGGGGAGCTGTTTTTT

j_call: TRBJ2-2
d_call: NA
v_call: TRBV25-1
clone_size: NA
cdr3_aa: CASSDRTTSAGELFF
cdr3_nt: TGTGCCAGCAGTGATAGGACGACCTCCGCCGGGGAGCTGTTTTTT

j_call: TRBJ2-7
d_call: TRBD2
v_call: TRBV19
clone_size: NA
cdr3_aa: CASRKLAGDLYEQYF
cdr3_nt: TGTGCCAGTAGGAAGCTAGCGGGAGATTTATACGAGCAGTACTTC

j_call: TRBJ2-7
d_call: TRBD1
v_call: TRBV6-5
clone_size: NA
cdr3_aa: CSVQGAFSYEQYF
cdr3_nt: TGTTCTGTGCAGGGGGCTTTCTCCTACGAGCAGTACTTC

j_call: TRBJ2-3
d_call: TRBD2
v_call: TRBV4-3
clone_size: NA
cdr3_aa: CASSQDLLAGNQDTQYF
cdr3_nt: TGCGCCAGCAGCCAAGACCTCCTAGCGGGAAATCAAGATACGCAGTATTTT

j_call: TRBJ2-7
d_call: NA
v_call: TRBV25-1
clone_size: NA
cdr3_aa: CASSESGGRYEQYF
cdr3_nt: TGTGCCAGCAGTGAATCCGGGGGTAGGTACGAGCAGTACTTC

j_call: TRBJ2-3
d_call: NA
v_call: TRBV11-2
clone_size: NA
cdr3_aa: CASSLVVSQGPDTQYF
cdr3_nt: TGTGCCAGCAGCTTAGTTGTCAGTCAGGGGCCAGATACGCAGTATTTT

j_call: TRBJ1-1
d_call: NA
v_call: TRBV19
clone_size: NA
cdr3_aa: CASSVWAYPHLFF
cdr3_nt: TGTGCCAGCAGTGTATGGGCATACCCCCATCTTTTCTTT

j_call: TRBJ2-7
d_call: NA
v_call: TRBV19
clone_size: NA
cdr3_aa: CASSISANPFYEQYF
cdr3_nt: TGTGCCAGTAGTATTTCAGCCAACCCCTTCTACGAGCAGTACTTC

j_call: TRBJ2-1
d_call: TRBD1
v_call: TRBV5-4
clone_size: NA
cdr3_aa: CASSPRDRGYNEQFF
cdr3_nt: TGTGCCAGCAGCCCTCGGGACAGGGGATACAATGAGCAGTTCTTC

j_call: TRBJ2-5
d_call: TRBD2
v_call: TRBV27
clone_size: NA
cdr3_aa: CASSLGGRTQETQYF
cdr3_nt: TGTGCCAGCAGTTTGGGCGGGAGAACACAAGAGACCCAGTACTTC

j_call: TRBJ1-2
d_call: NA
v_call: TRBV30
clone_size: NA
cdr3_aa: CAWSVQDSLGGYTF
cdr3_nt: TGTGCCTGGAGTGTACAGGACAGCCTGGGAGGCTACACCTTC

j_call: TRBJ2-2
d_call: NA
v_call: TRBV5-1
clone_size: once
cdr3_aa: CASSLSQGEGRELFF
cdr3_nt: TGCGCCAGCAGCTTGTCACAGGGAGAGGGCCGGGAGCTGTTTTTT

j_call: TRBJ2-7
d_call: NA
v_call: TRBV11-2
clone_size: many
cdr3_aa: CASSPSSYEQYF
cdr3_nt: TGTGCCAGCAGCCCCTCCTCCTACGAGCAGTACTTC

j_call: TRBJ2-7
d_call: TRBD1
v_call: TRBV7-2
clone_size: few
cdr3_aa: CASSSLDRGRTSSYEQYF
cdr3_nt: TGTGCCAGCAGTTCCTTGGACAGGGGGCGTACCTCCTCCTACGAGCAGTACTTC

j_call: TRBJ1-4
d_call: TRBD1
v_call: TRBV7-2
clone_size: NA
cdr3_aa: CASSVAQGVYNEKLFF
cdr3_nt: TGTGCCAGCAGCGTAGCACAGGGGGTGTACAATGAAAAACTGTTTTTT

j_call: TRBJ1-2
d_call: NA
v_call: TRBV7-8
clone_size: few
cdr3_aa: CASSARLGNNYGYTF
cdr3_nt: TGTGCCAGCAGCGCCCGACTCGGTAATAACTATGGCTACACCTTC

j_call: TRBJ2-4
d_call: NA
v_call: TRBV7-8
clone_size: NA
cdr3_aa: CASSLARNIQYF
cdr3_nt: TGTGCCAGCAGCTTGGCGAGAAACATTCAGTACTTC

j_call: TRBJ1-5
d_call: NA
v_call: TRBV5-6
clone_size: few
cdr3_aa: CASSLGGEGNQPQHF
cdr3_nt: TGTGCCAGCAGCTTGGGGGGTGAGGGCAATCAGCCCCAGCATTTT

j_call: TRBJ2-7
d_call: NA
v_call: TRBV6-5
clone_size: NA
cdr3_aa: CASSYGTGNEQYF
cdr3_nt: TGTGCCAGCAGTTACGGGACCGGGAACGAGCAGTACTTC

j_call: TRBJ2-7
d_call: TRBD2
v_call: TRBV5-4
clone_size: NA
cdr3_aa: CASSRSGSGSYEQYF
cdr3_nt: TGTGCCAGCAGCCGCAGCGGGAGTGGCTCCTACGAGCAGTACTTC

j_call: TRBJ2-7
d_call: NA
v_call: TRBV7-5
clone_size: NA
cdr3_aa: CVRSCPGQDPYEQYF
cdr3_nt: TGTGTCAGAAGTTGTCCGGGACAGGACCCCTACGAGCAGTACTTC

j_call: TRBJ2-1
d_call: NA
v_call: TRBV7-3
clone_size: NA
cdr3_aa: CASSSGPNEQFF
cdr3_nt: TGTGCCAGCAGCTCCGGACCCAATGAGCAGTTCTTC

j_call: TRBJ2-3
d_call: NA
v_call: TRBV13
clone_size: NA
cdr3_aa: CASSSRADTDTQYF
cdr3_nt: TGTGCCAGCAGCTCGCGGGCTGACACAGATACGCAGTATTTT

j_call: TRBJ2-1
d_call: NA
v_call: TRBV6-6
clone_size: NA
cdr3_aa: CASSYGTGYNEQFF
cdr3_nt: TGTGCCAGCAGTTACGGCACAGGGTATAATGAGCAGTTCTTC

j_call: TRBJ2-7
d_call: NA
v_call: TRBV11-3
clone_size: NA
cdr3_aa: CASSHNPGAWDEQYF
cdr3_nt: TGTGCCAGCAGCCACAATCCTGGGGCCTGGGACGAGCAGTACTTC

j_call: TRBJ2-7
d_call: NA
v_call: TRBV7-3
clone_size: NA
cdr3_aa: CASSFGPPGSGYSYEQYF
cdr3_nt: TGTGCCAGCAGCTTTGGCCCCCCTGGTAGCGGATATTCCTACGAGCAGTACTTC